This TCR beta chain was sequenced during a study of early stage breast cancer tumors. Study-wide results and caveats: Unsorted bulk genomic DNA sequencing lacked pairing and functional marker data.

Assay: immunoSEQ multiplex PCR; the TCRdb copy retains only in-frame clones and omits some. The table lists about 31,000 clones, roughly 77% of them singletons. Worth noting for this clone: The antigen is not known.

The CDR3 is 13 amino acids. Germline CDR1 is SGHVS and CDR2 is FQNEAQ. Losses at the gene ends were 2 bases for V and 10 bases for J; bases not matched to a gene: 2. The source of this sequence is a person aged 25 to 40 with breast cancer. The genes are TRBV7-8 and TRBJ1-4; 9 positions agree with TRBD1. The specimen sequenced was breast tumor tissue. The CDR3 nucleotides are TGTGCCAGCAGCTTACGGGGACAGGGAAAACTGTTTTTT. Its translation: CASSLRGQGKLFF.